This T cell receptor (beta chain) was recorded in a study of tumor-infiltrating lymphocytes in primary liver carcinoma. A constant-region primer primed TCR beta cDNA synthesis from roughly 520 ng of total RNA. Employing slightly modified ARM-PCR, three nested multiplex PCR rounds were run, and these gave rise to the TCR beta libraries. Running approximately 10 cycles apiece, the first two PCR rounds relied on TRBV1-TRBV30 forward primers together with a C-beta reverse primer. Each CDR3 protein is one row after TCRdb ran MiXCR on the multiplex PCR reads. The sample carries 100,000 or so distinct CDR3 sequences, about 67% recorded once. Total RNA and DNA came together from roughly 20-30 mg of bulk tissue without cell sorting. Germline lookup yields CDR1 MDHEN and CDR2 SYDVKM. The junction had 7 bases not matched to a gene; V was cut back by 6 bases and J by 6 bases. The CDR3 totals 15 residues.

The sequenced sample was liver tumor tissue from sampling region 2. As to subset: tumor region T2, inferior pole. The TCR sequence derives from a woman in her sixties with primary liver carcinoma and hepatitis B virus infection. V usage is TRBV28 and J usage is TRBJ1-6; 8 bases line up with TRBD1. As DNA, the CDR3 is TGTGCCAGCAGGGGAACAGGGGGTACTAATTCACCCCTCCACTTT. Its protein product is CASRGTGGTNSPLHF. The whole variable domain, filled in from reference TRBV28 and TRBJ1-6, reads DVKVTQSSRYLVKRTGEKVFLECVQDMDHENMFWYRQDPGLGLRLIYFSYDVKMKEKGDIPEGYSVSREKKERFSLILESASTNQTSMYLCASRGTGGTNSPLHFGNGTRLTVT.